The 8 T cell receptor beta chains presented below share a single source sample, sequenced in a study of T cell repertoires in cytomegalovirus infection. Their specific antigens are unknown. MiXCR, run by TCRdb on the reads, gives a single entry per CDR3 protein. The sample comprises 370,000 or so distinct CDR3 sequences, about 35% of which are singletons, and 13% rests with the top ten. The sample in question was cultured PBMCs, obtained from culture after CMV antigen stimulation. These receptors were taken from a human donor in good health (CMV status not recorded). Some clones in this sample may be carry-over from other donors' samples.

This clonotype was seen a few times. The rearrangement uses TRBV28 and TRBJ2-5; maybe TRBD2 (6 bases). The ends were cut back, 3 bases at V and 1 base at J, with 12 bases in the middle. Germline V gives CDR1 MDHEN, CDR2 SYDVKM. The CDR3 runs 15 residues. The CDR3 protein is CASSLRGDFQETQYF. CDR3 coding DNA: TGTGCCAGCAGTTTGCGGGGAGATTTCCAAGAGACCCAGTACTTC.

Relative to its sample, this clonotype is medium-sized (0.01 to 0.1%). The gene calls are TRBV7-2 and TRBJ2-7; no clear D gene. V dropped 4 bases and J dropped 4 bases, with 14 bases sitting between them. Germline loops: CDR1 SGHTA, CDR2 FQGNSA. The CDR3 has 14 residues. Here the CDR3 reads CASSSGSSQYEQYF. The CDR3 coding sequence is TGTGCCAGCAGCTCAGGTTCATCACAGTACGAGCAGTACTTC.

V and J are TRBV5-6 and TRBJ2-7, with 8 bases lining up with TRBD1. V gave up 3 bases and J gave up 3 bases; unmatched junction bases: 8. Germline CDR1 SGHDT, CDR2 YYEEEE. The CDR3 sequence is 15 residues long. DNA of the CDR3: TGTGCCAGCAGCTCTGGACAGGGAAATTTCTACGAGCAGTACTTC. It is translated as CASSSGQGNFYEQYF.

The chain has TRBV7-8 and TRBJ2-5; TRBD1 might be the D (6 bases). Germline V gene data show CDR1 as SGHVS and CDR2 as FQNEAQ. The CDR3 runs to 15 residues. Trimming cost V 1 base and J 7 bases, with 16 bases left between them. The CDR3 protein is CASSLEAGERRTQYF. DNA for the CDR3: TGTGCCAGCAGCTTAGAGGCAGGGGAGCGGCGGACCCAGTACTTC. The complete variable domain, with remaining parts taken from reference TRBV7-8 and TRBJ2-5, reads GAGVSQSPRYKVAKRGQDVALRCDPISGHVSLFWYQQALGQGPEFLTYFQNEAQLDKSGLPSDRFFAERPEGSVSTLKIQRTQQEDSAVYLCASSLEAGERRTQYFGPGTRLLVL.

Comments on this clonotype: A much larger clone sits a single nucleotide away, making a read error possible. The V and J genes are TRBV7-2 and TRBJ1-2; TRBD1 might be the D (5 bases). The V gene's germline CDR1 is SGHTA and CDR2 FQGNSA. The CDR3 is 13 residues long. Trimming stripped 8 bases from V and 8 bases from J, with 18 bases between. The CDR3 protein is CASGPFNRPGYTF. The CDR3 region has the DNA TGTGCCAGCGGCCCTTTTAACAGGCCCGGCTACACCTTC.

This chain links TRBV12-3 or TRBV12-4 with TRBJ2-5; maybe TRBD2 (5 bases). The CDR3 has 15 amino acids. The germline V and J ends were trimmed by 1 base and 5 bases, with 14 bases remaining between them. The chain's CDR3 is CASSLDGAVTETQYF. CDR3 nucleotide sequence: TGTGCCAGCAGTTTAGATGGAGCGGTAACGGAGACCCAGTACTTC.

The V call is TRBV2, the J call TRBJ2-5; TRBD1 aligns across 8 bases. V shed 8 bases and J 2 bases; nucleotides not matched to a gene: 13. This CDR3 is built from 16 residues. Germline V CDR1 and CDR2: SNHLY, FYNNEI. The DNA of the CDR3 is TGTGCCAGCCGGGACAGGCCAGGTTTAGCGCAAGAGACCCAGTACTTC. It encodes CASRDRPGLAQETQYF.

This clonotype was counted ten times or more. This sequence joins TRBV7-2 and TRBJ2-1; D gene ambiguous. CDR3 length equals 14 residues. CDR1 is SGHTA and CDR2 is FQGNSA in the germline V gene. The V gene lost 1 base and the J gene lost 4 bases, with 8 bases spanning the gap. As DNA, the CDR3 is TGTGCCAGCAGCTTAGGAGGATTGTACAATGAGCAGTTCTTC. This gives the protein CASSLGGLYNEQFF.